The 26 T cell receptor beta chains given below trace back to one sample, sequenced in a study of CD8 T cells in Susac syndrome. cDNA came from approximately 0.5 to 1 ug RNA primed by random hexamers. MiXCR was run by TCRdb on the immunoSEQ multiplex PCR reads, yielding one entry per CDR3 protein. This sample has roughly 100,000 distinct CDR3 sequences; roughly 96% occur once, and the top ten carry more than 0.5%. The sequencing sample was made of CD8+ T cells from PBMCs. These TCRs come from a human donor with Susac syndrome.

V is TRBV20-1 and J is TRBJ2-1; 7 nucleotides agree with TRBD2. Germline trimming cut 1 base from V and 0 bases from J; bases unmatched to any gene: 3. CDR1 and CDR2 from the germline V gene are DFQATT and SNEGSKA (reference sequence). The CDR3 is made up of 15 amino acids. For the CDR3, the DNA is TGCAGTGCTAGAGTGGGGGGGAGCTCCTACAATGAGCAGTTCTTC. Its translation is CSARVGGSSYNEQFF.

This chain connects TRBV20-1 to TRBJ2-3; D gene unclear. The germline V gene encodes CDR1 DFQATT and CDR2 SNEGSKA (reference sequence). Trimming took off 0 bases at V and 3 bases at J, with 13 bases between the two ends. The CDR3 runs 15 residues. The CDR3 spells CSARDPTVATDTQYF. The CDR3 DNA is TGCAGTGCTAGAGATCCGACGGTAGCAACAGATACGCAGTATTTT.

The chain combines TRBV5-1 with TRBJ1-2; 9 bases are shared with TRBD1. The CDR3 loop spans 15 amino acids. With 0 bases clipped from V and 2 bases from J, the junction kept 2 bases outside the gene matches. Germline V gene data show CDR1 as SGHRS and CDR2 as YFSETQ. DNA of the CDR3: TGCGCCAGCAGCTTGGACGGACAGGGGAACTATGGCTACACCTTC. Its protein product is CASSLDGQGNYGYTF.

This clonotype was detected only once. The chain employs TRBV14 and TRBJ1-1; no firm D call. Trimming removed 2 bases from V and 3 bases from J, with 16 bases in between. In germline, CDR1 is SGHDN, CDR2 FVKESK. The CDR3 contains 16 residues. In DNA form, the CDR3 reads TGTGCCAGCAGCCAAACTGGGAGGTCGTTCGACACTGAAGCTTTCTTT. Protein sequence: CASSQTGRSFDTEAFF.

The chain employs TRBV14 and TRBJ1-2, with D perhaps TRBD1 (6 bases). Germline assignment: CDR1 SGHDN and CDR2 FVKESK. The CDR3 runs 15 residues. V lost 1 base to trimming and J lost 4 bases, with 13 bases between them. The CDR3 sequence: CASSQGGLAGYGYTF. CDR3 sequence (DNA): TGTGCCAGCAGCCAAGGGGGGCTCGCGGGCTATGGCTACACCTTC.

The CDR3 bases are TGTGCCACCAGTGAGGGGGAGACCCAGTACTTC. It translates to CATSEGETQYF. The gene calls are TRBV24-1 and TRBJ2-5; D remains unclear. V gave up 4 bases and J gave up 5 bases, with 4 bases separating them. Germline V gene data show CDR1 as KGHDR and CDR2 as SFDVKD. CDR3 length: 11 residues.

V usage is TRBV10-2 and J usage is TRBJ2-3; D is ambiguous. This CDR3 comprises 13 residues. The V end lost 4 bases, the J end lost 2 bases, and 7 bases lay between the germline ends. The V gene's germline CDR1 is WSHSY and CDR2 SAAADI. The chain's CDR3 is CASSGVDTDTQYF. The DNA for the CDR3 is TGCGCCAGCAGTGGAGTGGACACAGATACGCAGTATTTT.

V gene TRBV20-1 combines with J gene TRBJ1-2, with D possibly being TRBD1 (5 bases). The CDR3 is 13 amino acids. The V gene lost 3 bases and the J gene lost 4 bases, with 12 bases spanning the gap. CDR1 is DFQATT and CDR2 is SNEGSKA in the germline V gene (reference sequence). CDR3 amino acids: CSASTGDLYGYTF. In DNA form, the CDR3 reads TGCAGTGCTAGTACAGGCGATCTCTATGGCTACACCTTC.

The gene calls are TRBV30 and TRBJ2-7; no definite D call. The germline V gene encodes CDR1 GTSNPN and CDR2 SVGIG (reference sequence). V lost 1 base to trimming and J lost 3 bases, with 16 bases between them. This CDR3 spans 15 amino acids. The CDR3 DNA reads as TGTGCCTGGAGTGGGGGATCGAGCGCCTACTACGAGCAGTACTTC. It translates to CAWSGGSSAYYEQYF. Full variable domain (outside the CDR3, taken from reference TRBV30 and TRBJ2-7): SQTIHQWPATLVQPVGSPLSLECTVEGTSNPNLYWYRQAAGRGLQLLFYSVGIGQISSEVPQNLSASRPQDRQFILSSKKLLLSDSGFYLCAWSGGSSAYYEQYFGPGTRLTVT.

The rearrangement joins TRBV7-9 to TRBJ1-5; a possible D gene is TRBD1 (5 bases). CDR3 length equals 14 residues. Per the germline V gene, CDR1 is SEHNR and CDR2 is FQNEAQ (reference sequence). Between the trimmed V and J ends, which lost 3 bases and 0 bases, there was a span of 6 bases. The CDR3 DNA reads TGTGCCAGCAGCTTCGACAGTAGCAATCAGCCCCAGCATTTT. The encoded protein is CASSFDSSNQPQHF.

This clonotype was picked up one time. This chain connects TRBV20-1 to TRBJ1-2; TRBD1 might be the D (5 bases). V was pared by 4 bases and J by 4 bases, with 25 bases between. The CDR3 length is 17 residues. Germline V gene lookup returns CDR1 DFQATT and CDR2 SNEGSKA (reference sequence). The CDR3: CSAIPLFRDLGSYGYTF. CDR3 in DNA: TGCAGTGCTATCCCCCTTTTCAGGGACCTAGGGTCCTATGGCTACACCTTC.

V gene TRBV19 combines with J gene TRBJ1-2; the D gene is possibly TRBD1 (5 bases). The V and J ends lost 3 bases and 8 bases respectively, with 16 bases between them. From germline, CDR1 is LNHDA and CDR2 SQIVND (reference sequence). The CDR3 is 14 amino acids. In nucleotides, the CDR3 is TGTGCCAGTAGTATGGACACAAGAACTATCGGCTACACCTTC. Its translation is CASSMDTRTIGYTF.

This chain links TRBV27 with TRBJ1-3, with 8 bases identical to TRBD1. The V gene's germline CDR1 is MNHEY and CDR2 SMNVEV (reference sequence). This CDR3 region has 15 residues. V was clipped by 6 bases and J by 3 bases; unmatched bases: 7. The CDR3 bases are TGTGCCAGCAGCATGGACAGGGAGTTTGGAAACACCATATATTTT. Translation: CASSMDREFGNTIYF.

The chain uses TRBV7-2 and TRBJ1-3, with D unresolved. Germline-derived CDR1 and CDR2 are SGHTA and FQGNSA. Trimming left V 5 bases short and J 6 bases short, with 11 bases between. The CDR3 has 13 amino acids. CDR3 sequence reads: CASSANQENTIYF. The CDR3, as DNA: TGTGCCAGCAGCGCTAATCAGGAAAACACCATATATTTT.

CDR3 residues: CASSFPSRTGTSTDTQYF. As DNA, the CDR3 is TGTGCCAGCAGCTTTCCCTCCCGGACAGGTACTAGCACAGATACGCAGTATTTT. V usage is TRBV7-8 and J usage is TRBJ2-3; 7 bases match TRBD1. The germline CDR1 and CDR2 sequences are SGHVS and FQNEAQ. With 3 bases clipped from V and 0 bases from J, the junction kept 12 bases outside the gene matches. The CDR3 consists of 18 residues.

This chain connects TRBV5-1 to TRBJ2-7; D is perhaps TRBD2 (6 bases). V was cut by 2 bases and J by 4 bases, with 10 bases left in between. CDR1 SGHRS and CDR2 YFSETQ come from the germline V gene. The CDR3 contains 13 residues. DNA for the CDR3: TGCGCCAGCAGCTTAATGGGGACTTACGAGCAGTACTTC. Its translation: CASSLMGTYEQYF.

The CDR3 nucleotides read TGTGCCAGCAGTTCTGTCGAGACCCAGTACTTC. Translation: CASSSVETQYF. This chain joins TRBV6-5 and TRBJ2-5; D uncertain. Trimming shortened V by 4 bases and J by 5 bases, and 5 bases separated the two germline ends. The V gene's germline CDR1 is MNHEY and CDR2 SVGAGI. The length of the CDR3 is 11 residues.

The genes are TRBV2 and TRBJ1-2; the match to TRBD1 covers 8 bases. The CDR3 runs 15 residues. Germline CDR1 is SNHLY and CDR2 is FYNNEI. Trimming took 6 bases from V and 4 from J; bases not matched to a gene: 10. The DNA of the CDR3 is TGTGCCAGCAGCAAGGGGCAGGGGGCCCTCTATGGCTACACCTTC. It encodes CASSKGQGALYGYTF.

The CDR3 reads CASSQVAGREAFF. The CDR3 coding sequence is TGTGCCAGCAGCCAAGTTGCGGGACGGGAAGCTTTCTTT. The chain has TRBV14 and TRBJ1-1, with D possibly matching TRBD1 (5 bases). The CDR3 totals 13 residues. CDR1 and CDR2 (germline): SGHDN, FVKESK. Trimming removed 1 base at V and 8 bases at J, with 11 bases between.

The chain combines TRBV28 with TRBJ2-7; D is perhaps TRBD1 (6 bases). The germline gives CDR1 MDHEN, CDR2 SYDVKM. This CDR3 is 16 amino acids long. Trimming removed 2 bases at V and 2 bases at J, with 16 bases between. The CDR3 reads CASSLGRSGETYEQYF. CDR3 sequence (DNA): TGTGCCAGCAGTTTAGGTAGGTCAGGGGAGACCTACGAGCAGTACTTC.

The V call is TRBV27, the J call TRBJ2-5, with a possible D match to TRBD1 (6 bases). The CDR3 is made up of 15 amino acids. The V and J ends lost 6 bases and 0 bases respectively, with 14 bases between them. Looked up from germline, CDR1 is MNHEY and CDR2 is SMNVEV (reference sequence). CDR3 nucleotide sequence: TGTGCCAGCAGGTTAGGGGGAGCTAACCAAGAGACCCAGTACTTC. Amino acid sequence: CASRLGGANQETQYF.

This clonotype appeared a single time. The chain carries TRBV3-1 and TRBJ2-7, with 12 bases that match TRBD1. The CDR3 spans 15 residues. V shed 4 bases and J 5 bases; nucleotides not matched to a gene: 6. The germline CDR1 and CDR2 sequences are LGHDT and YNNKEL (reference sequence). The DNA of the CDR3 is TGTGCCAGCAGCCTTCCGGGACAGGGGGCAAACGAGCAGTACTTC. The encoded protein is CASSLPGQGANEQYF.

The chain couples TRBV7-2 to TRBJ1-6; tentative D call: TRBD1 (5 bases). The germline V and J ends were trimmed by 4 bases and 6 bases, with 13 bases remaining between them. Germline values: CDR1 SGHTA, CDR2 FQGNSA. The CDR3 has 15 residues. CDR3 sequence: CASSSEQAVNSPLHF. CDR3 nucleotide sequence: TGTGCCAGCAGCTCCGAACAGGCGGTTAATTCACCCCTCCACTTT.

This clonotype was counted a single time. The chain links TRBV20-1 to TRBJ1-1; D not certain. This CDR3 is built from 13 residues. V lost 0 bases to trimming and J lost 5 bases, with 10 bases between them. Per the germline V gene, CDR1 is DFQATT and CDR2 is SNEGSKA (reference sequence). The CDR3 nucleotides are TGCAGTGCTAGAGATCTTAAGGGAACTGAAGCTTTCTTT. Protein product: CSARDLKGTEAFF.

The chain couples TRBV5-1 to TRBJ2-7; D is uncertain. Germline-derived CDR1 and CDR2 are SGHRS and YFSETQ. Trimming left V 4 bases short and J 7 bases short, with 9 bases between. The CDR3 spans 11 residues. CDR3 DNA sequence: TGCGCCAGCAGCGGTGATGAGGAGCAGTACTTC. Protein: CASSGDEEQYF.

The chain uses TRBV3-1 and TRBJ1-2; D not certain. The CDR3 contains 13 residues. CDR1 is LGHDT, CDR2 YNNKEL, per germline (reference sequence). V lost 1 base and J 8 bases, leaving 11 bases between the germline ends. This CDR3 is CASSQAALGGYTF. CDR3 nucleotides: TGTGCCAGCAGCCAAGCCGCTTTGGGGGGCTACACCTTC.